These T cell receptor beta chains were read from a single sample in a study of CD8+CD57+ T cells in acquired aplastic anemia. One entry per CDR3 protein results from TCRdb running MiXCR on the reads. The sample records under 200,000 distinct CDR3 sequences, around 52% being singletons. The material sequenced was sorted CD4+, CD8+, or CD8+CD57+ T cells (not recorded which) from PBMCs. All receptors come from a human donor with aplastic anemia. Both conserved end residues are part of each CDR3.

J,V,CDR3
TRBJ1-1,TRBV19,CASSRQGEAFF
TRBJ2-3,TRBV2,CASSGGGESTDTQYF
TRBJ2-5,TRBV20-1,CSARVPGVFTQETQYF
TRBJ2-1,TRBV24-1,CATSEGRTPEQFF
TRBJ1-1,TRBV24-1,CATSGPPSTEAFF
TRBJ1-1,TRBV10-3,CAISGQGGQAFF
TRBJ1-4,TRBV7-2,CASSLDLGEKLFF
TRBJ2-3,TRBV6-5,CASSLSPGRSTDTQYF
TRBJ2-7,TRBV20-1,CSGTSGTREEQYF
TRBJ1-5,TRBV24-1,CATSDRDSAGDQPQHF
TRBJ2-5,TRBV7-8,CASGLALGETQYF
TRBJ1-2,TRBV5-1,CASSASGYGYTF
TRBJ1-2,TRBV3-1,CASSQVGQNYGYTF
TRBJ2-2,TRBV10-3,CAIKGTPNTGELFF
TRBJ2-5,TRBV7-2,CASSLVEETQYF
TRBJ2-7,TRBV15,CATSTPHRVPHEQYF
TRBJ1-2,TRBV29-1,CSVEGDSLKGGYTF
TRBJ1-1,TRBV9,CASSTGGTEAFF
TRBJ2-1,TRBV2,CASTPDRADEQFF
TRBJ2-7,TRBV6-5,CASSYSQGRMEQYF
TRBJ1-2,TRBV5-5,CASSLEGPVNYGYTF
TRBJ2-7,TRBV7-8,CASSLVVETGIGTYEQYF
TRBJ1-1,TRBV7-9,CASSSTRGRDTEAFF